This T cell receptor beta chain was obtained from a study of glioma-infiltrating T cells after dendritic cell vaccination. Study-level information: Monocyte-derived dendritic cells, cultured six to seven days with IL-4 and GM-CSF, were pulsed with autologous tumor lysate.

Germline-derived CDR1 and CDR2 are SGHNT and YYREEE (reference sequence). The CDR3 is 14 amino acids. V was cut by 4 bases and J by 3 bases, with 11 bases left in between. Assay used: immunoSEQ multiplex PCR; TCRdb lists only in-frame clones, some missing. The sample holds approximately 82,000 clones; about 87% are singletons and the top ten take about 3.2%. Patients had residual fresh-frozen tumor tissue and more than two years of survival data. Before vaccination, two weeks after the third vaccination, and at progression, PBMC were collected. The sample was blood, taken before dendritic cell vaccination. The chain links TRBV5-4 to TRBJ2-1; D is uncertain. This receptor was obtained from a human donor with glioblastoma. DNA for the CDR3: TGTGCCAGCAGCGGGCAGGTTAGCTACAATGAGCAGTTCTTC. This encodes CASSGQVSYNEQFF.